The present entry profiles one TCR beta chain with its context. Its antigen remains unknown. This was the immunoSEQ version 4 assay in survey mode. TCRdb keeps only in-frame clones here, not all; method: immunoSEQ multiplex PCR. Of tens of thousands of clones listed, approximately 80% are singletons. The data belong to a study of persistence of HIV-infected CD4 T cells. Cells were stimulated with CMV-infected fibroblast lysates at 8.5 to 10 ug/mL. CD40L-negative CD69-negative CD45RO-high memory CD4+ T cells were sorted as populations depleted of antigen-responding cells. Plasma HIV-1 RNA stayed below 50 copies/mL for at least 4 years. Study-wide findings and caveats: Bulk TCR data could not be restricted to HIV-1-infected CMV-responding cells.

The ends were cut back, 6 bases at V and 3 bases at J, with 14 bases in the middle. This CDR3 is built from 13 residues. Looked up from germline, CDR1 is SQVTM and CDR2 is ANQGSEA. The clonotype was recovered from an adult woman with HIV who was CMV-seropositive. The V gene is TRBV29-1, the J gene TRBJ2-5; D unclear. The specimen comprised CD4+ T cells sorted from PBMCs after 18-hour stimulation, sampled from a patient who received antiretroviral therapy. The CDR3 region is CSVKKFTEETQYF. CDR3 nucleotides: TGCAGCGTGAAAAAGTTCACAGAAGAGACCCAGTACTTC.